This passage covers 29 T cell receptor beta chains from one sample sequenced in a study of cytomegalovirus exposure and HLA in healthy donors listed by TCRdb under 2017. Libraries were built with the immunoSEQ multiplex PCR assay. A mixture of 60 forward primers for TCR Vbeta segments and 13 reverse primers for TCR Jbeta segments was used in the multiplex PCR. The immuneACCESS repertoire file appears here via TCRdb, limited to in-frame rearrangements. These files lack a portion of the clones; in checked studies, under half of the deficit traces to unresolved V genes, and the cause of the others is not known. This sample lists about 150,000 clones; nearly 80% were detected once. Together, the top ten hold around 1% of the sample. The sequenced sample consisted of PBMCs. The receptors were sampled from a male donor in good health and CMV-seronegative.

Only a few counts were recorded for this clone. The rearrangement uses TRBV4-2 and TRBJ1-1; TRBD1 matches 7 bases. The J segment lost 1 base and the V segment lost 4 bases, leaving 6 bases of the junction unmatched. Per the germline V gene, CDR1 is LGHNA and CDR2 is YNFKEQ. The CDR3 is made up of 15 amino acids. The CDR3 spells CASSLTGQSNTEAFF. The CDR3 nucleotides read TGTGCCAGCAGCCTAACGGGACAGTCGAACACTGAAGCTTTCTTT.

The chain combines TRBV29-1 with TRBJ2-5; 11 nucleotides match TRBD2. V trimming: 7 bases; J trimming: 4 bases; junction bases outside the gene matches: 8. The CDR3 extends over 14 amino acids. Per germline, CDR1 SQVTM and CDR2 ANQGSEA. CDR3 sequence reads: CSALLAGAPETQYF. The CDR3 bases are TGCAGCGCCCTACTAGCGGGGGCCCCAGAGACCCAGTACTTC.

This chain uses TRBV2 with TRBJ2-5; 10 nucleotides align to TRBD2. J lost 7 bases, V lost 6 bases, and 11 bases had no gene match. Germline V gives CDR1 SNHLY, CDR2 FYNNEI. CDR3 length equals 15 residues. This chain's CDR3 is CASSYERGGRGTQYF. The DNA for the CDR3 is TGTGCCAGCAGCTATGAGCGGGGGGGCCGTGGGACCCAGTACTTC. The complete variable domain, with remaining parts taken from reference TRBV2 and TRBJ2-5, reads EPEVTQTPSHQVTQMGQEVILRCVPISNHLYFYWYRQILGQKVEFLVSFYNNEISEKSEIFDDQFSVERPDGSNFTLKIRSTKLEDSAMYFCASSYERGGRGTQYFGPGTRLLVL.

V usage is TRBV7-2 and J usage is TRBJ2-2, with a tentative D call TRBD1 (6 bases). Trimming shortened V by 5 bases and J by 5 bases, and 12 bases separated the two germline ends. Germline loops: CDR1 SGHTA, CDR2 FQGNSA. CDR3 length: 14 amino acids. As DNA, the CDR3 is TGTGCCAGCAGCCCCGGGACAAGAACCGGGGAGCTGTTTTTT. It yields the protein CASSPGTRTGELFF.

This chain links TRBV30 with TRBJ2-1, with 7 bases identical to TRBD1. The germline gives CDR1 GTSNPN, CDR2 SVGIG (reference sequence). The V and J ends lost 0 bases and 7 bases, in that order; junction bases with no gene match: 0. CDR3 length: 12 residues. CDR3 amino acids: CAWSVQGNEQFF. The CDR3 nucleotides are TGTGCCTGGAGTGTACAGGGGAATGAGCAGTTCTTC.

The chain carries TRBV7-8 and TRBJ2-2; 14 bases match TRBD2. The CDR3 length is 16 residues. The ends lost 4 bases at V and 6 bases at J; junction bases unmatched: 4. Germline assignment: CDR1 SGHVS and CDR2 FQNEAQ. The CDR3 sequence is CASSWGLAGAAGELFF. The DNA of the CDR3 is TGTGCCAGCAGCTGGGGACTAGCGGGGGCAGCCGGGGAGCTGTTTTTT.

The chain uses TRBV5-1 and TRBJ1-5; 7 nucleotides align to TRBD1. Losses at the gene ends were 1 base for V and 4 bases for J; bases not matched to a gene: 2. The length of the CDR3 is 14 residues. Germline V gene data show CDR1 as SGHRS and CDR2 as YFSETQ. Here the CDR3 reads CASSLTGDNQPQHF. In DNA, the CDR3 is TGCGCCAGCAGCTTGACAGGGGATAATCAGCCCCAGCATTTT.

The chain joins TRBV6-8 to TRBJ1-6; 9 bases fit TRBD1. The CDR3 is 14 residues long. With V trimmed by 5 bases and J by 8 bases, 4 bases remained unmatched. Per the germline V gene, CDR1 is MNHGY and CDR2 is SAAAGT. DNA for the CDR3: TGTGCCAGCAGTCGACAGGGGGGAGATTCACCCCTCCACTTT. It yields the protein CASSRQGGDSPLHF.

CDR3 region: CASSPLDGGGHEQYF. CDR3 sequence (DNA): TGTGCCAGCTCACCACTTGACGGGGGGGGTCACGAGCAGTACTTC. The chain employs TRBV18 and TRBJ2-7, with 8 bases identical to TRBD2. CDR3 length equals 15 residues. Looked up from germline, CDR1 is KGHSH and CDR2 is LQKENI. The V and J ends lost 1 base and 5 bases, in that order; junction bases with no gene match: 7.

Only a few counts were recorded for this clone. This chain uses TRBV5-1 with TRBJ2-3, with TRBD2 matching 7 bases. The CDR3 is made up of 17 amino acids. V gave up 0 bases and J gave up 6 bases; unmatched junction bases: 13. Germline V gene data show CDR1 as SGHRS and CDR2 as YFSETQ. The chain's CDR3 is CASSLAVGGGGEDTQYF. The DNA of the CDR3 is TGCGCCAGCAGCTTGGCCGTTGGCGGGGGTGGAGAGGATACGCAGTATTTT.

The V gene is TRBV5-8, the J gene TRBJ1-1; tentative D call: TRBD1 (5 bases). Germline CDR1 is SGHTS and CDR2 is YDEGEE. Trimming took 6 bases from V and 4 from J, leaving 22 bases between them. The CDR3 runs 16 residues. The CDR3 loop reads CASTEAGTPWGTEAFF. CDR3 DNA: TGTGCCAGCACCGAGGCCGGGACTCCCTGGGGCACTGAAGCTTTCTTT.

This chain uses TRBV9 with TRBJ2-1; 7 bases are a match to TRBD2. V was pared by 4 bases and J by 3 bases, with 4 bases of the junction left unmatched. The CDR3 has 14 amino acids. Germline V gives CDR1 SGDLS, CDR2 YYNGEE. In DNA, the CDR3 is TGTGCCAGCAGCCTTGCTAGCGGCTACAATGAGCAGTTCTTC. Translated: CASSLASGYNEQFF.

The genes are TRBV4-3 and TRBJ2-2, with D possibly TRBD1 on 7 matching bases. V was trimmed by 4 bases and J by 0 bases, leaving 15 bases between them. The CDR3 spans 17 residues. The germline V gene encodes CDR1 LGHNA and CDR2 YSLEER. The DNA for the CDR3 is TGCGCCAGCAGCCTTAAGGCGGGACAGCCGAACACCGGGGAGCTGTTTTTT. This gives the protein CASSLKAGQPNTGELFF.

This clone was picked up one time. Here the CDR3 reads CASSGADHTDTQYF. The CDR3 region has the DNA TGTGCCAGCAGTGGAGCGGACCACACAGATACGCAGTATTTT. The chain is built from TRBV27 and TRBJ2-3, with a possible D match to TRBD2 (5 bases). Germline CDR1 and CDR2: MNHEY and SMNVEV (reference sequence). This CDR3 has 14 amino acids. Trimming stripped 5 bases from V and 2 bases from J, with 11 bases between.

The V and J genes are TRBV7-2 and TRBJ2-3; 9 bases match TRBD2. The ends lost 1 base at V and 5 bases at J; junction bases unmatched: 4. Germline V gene lookup returns CDR1 SGHTA and CDR2 FQGNSA. The CDR3 contains 15 residues. CDR3 nucleotide sequence: TGTGCCAGCAGCTTAGGGCGGGGGGGCCAAGATACGCAGTATTTT. Translation gives CASSLGRGGQDTQYF.

This clone was seen ten or more times. The J gene is TRBJ2-7, the V gene TRBV10-3; D not certain. CDR1 and CDR2 (germline): ENHRY, SYGVKD. This CDR3 region has 14 residues. The ends were cut back, 10 bases at V and 0 bases at J, with 16 bases in the middle. Written as DNA, the CDR3 is TGTGCCACCGGTACGGCAGGCCACTCCTACGAGCAGTACTTC. This sequence encodes CATGTAGHSYEQYF.

The chain uses TRBV9 and TRBJ2-1, with 11 bases matching TRBD2. The CDR3 consists of 17 residues. Trimming took 3 bases from V and 0 from J; bases not matched to a gene: 5. Germline lookup yields CDR1 SGDLS and CDR2 YYNGEE. In DNA form, the CDR3 reads TGTGCCAGCAGCGCTACTAGCGGGGGTGTCTCCTACAATGAGCAGTTCTTC. Amino acid sequence: CASSATSGGVSYNEQFF.

This chain connects TRBV7-2 to TRBJ2-3; D uncertain. V lost 5 bases and J lost 2, with 14 bases in between. This CDR3 has 15 residues. Germline assignment: CDR1 SGHTA and CDR2 FQGNSA. CDR3 nucleotides: TGTGCCAGCAGCCCACAGAGAGTGCCCACAGATACGCAGTATTTT. This translates into CASSPQRVPTDTQYF.

This chain links TRBV9 with TRBJ1-5; 8 positions match TRBD1. The germline V gene has CDR1 SGDLS and CDR2 YYNGEE. The J segment lost 6 bases and the V segment lost 3 bases, leaving 5 bases of the junction unmatched. The CDR3 totals 14 residues. The CDR3 DNA reads as TGTGCCAGCAGCGACGGACAGGGCTTTCAGCCCCAGCATTTT. Protein sequence: CASSDGQGFQPQHF.

The gene calls are TRBV5-8 and TRBJ2-7, with 7 bases matching TRBD2. Germline lookup yields CDR1 SGHTS and CDR2 YDEGEE. This CDR3 is 16 amino acids long. V shed 3 bases, J shed 1 base, and the junction held 10 bases outside the gene matches. The CDR3 sequence: CASSSGVARGSYEQYF. The DNA for the CDR3 is TGTGCCAGCAGCTCCGGGGTGGCGCGGGGGTCCTACGAGCAGTACTTC.

V and J are TRBV7-2 and TRBJ2-2; D uncertain. V was cut by 3 bases and J by 7 bases, with 12 bases left in between. Germline V gene data show CDR1 as SGHTA and CDR2 as FQGNSA. CDR3 length: 14 amino acids. The CDR3 loop is CASSFSTSGGELFF. The DNA for the CDR3 is TGTGCCAGCAGCTTTTCAACCTCGGGCGGGGAGCTGTTTTTT.

V and J are TRBV7-2 and TRBJ1-5; 11 bases agree with TRBD1. The V gene end was trimmed by 6 bases and the J gene end by 7 bases; junction bases not matched to a gene: 5. The V gene's germline CDR1 is SGHTA and CDR2 FQGNSA. The CDR3 runs to 14 residues. The CDR3 DNA reads TGTGCCAGCAGGGGGACAGGGGGTTTGCAGCCCCAGCATTTT. Amino acids: CASRGTGGLQPQHF.

The V gene is TRBV6-1, the J gene TRBJ2-1; D is unclear. The germline V gene encodes CDR1 MNHNS and CDR2 SASEGT. CDR3 length equals 12 residues. V gave up 6 bases and J gave up 4 bases, with 7 bases separating them. CDR3 in DNA: TGTGCCAGCAGAGTCGGGTACAATGAGCAGTTCTTC. It codes for CASRVGYNEQFF.

The chain joins TRBV18 to TRBJ2-3; a possible D gene is TRBD2 (6 bases). V lost 4 bases to trimming and J lost 0 bases, with 11 bases between them. The germline gives CDR1 KGHSH, CDR2 LQKENI. There are 15 residues in the CDR3. This CDR3 reads CASSLLAVSTDTQYF. The CDR3 bases are TGTGCCAGCTCACTATTAGCGGTTAGCACAGATACGCAGTATTTT.

The count of this clone is one. This rearrangement joins TRBV11-1 to TRBJ1-6, with TRBD1 matching over 9 bases. Germline V gene sequence: CDR1 SGHAT, CDR2 FQDESV (reference sequence). Trimming took 6 bases from V and 0 from J; bases not matched to a gene: 9. This CDR3 is built from 18 residues. CDR3 in amino acids: CASSRDRVLSSYNSPLHF. As DNA, the CDR3 is TGTGCCAGCAGTCGGGACAGGGTCTTGAGCTCCTATAATTCACCCCTCCACTTT.

This clone occurred once. The rearrangement uses TRBV6-1 and TRBJ2-3; 10 nucleotides align to TRBD2. J gave up 2 bases and V 3 bases, and 5 bases lay outside the gene matches. In germline, CDR1 is MNHNS, CDR2 SASEGT. This CDR3 has 16 amino acids. The CDR3 loop is CASSESSGGPTDTQYF. CDR3 nucleotide sequence: TGTGCCAGCAGTGAGTCTAGCGGGGGCCCCACAGATACGCAGTATTTT.

The J gene is TRBJ2-3, the V gene TRBV7-2, with 8 bases matching TRBD2. CDR3 length: 16 amino acids. Losses at the gene ends were 8 bases for V and 6 bases for J; bases not matched to a gene: 16. Germline V gives CDR1 SGHTA, CDR2 FQGNSA. The CDR3 is CASQSGSGAPPDTQYF. In DNA, the CDR3 is TGTGCCAGCCAATCGGGTAGCGGGGCCCCTCCGGATACGCAGTATTTT.

This rearrangement joins TRBV11-3 to TRBJ2-5; 8 bases match TRBD1. The CDR3 is made up of 14 amino acids. In germline, CDR1 is SGHNT, CDR2 YENEEA. Losses at the gene ends were 4 bases for V and 4 bases for J; bases not matched to a gene: 5. The CDR3: CASSSFTGGETQYF. DNA of the CDR3: TGTGCCAGCAGCTCGTTCACAGGGGGAGAGACCCAGTACTTC.

CDR3 amino acids: CASSEGVHQPQHF. For the CDR3, the DNA is TGTGCCAGCAGTGAAGGGGTTCATCAGCCCCAGCATTTT. The chain uses TRBV6-4 and TRBJ1-5; D may be TRBD1 (5 bases). V was clipped by 3 bases and J by 5 bases, with 8 bases between them. Germline V CDR1 and CDR2: MRHNA, SNTAGT. The CDR3 totals 13 residues.